A single sample gave rise to the 2 T cell receptor beta chains below, sequenced in a study of T cell repertoires in cytomegalovirus infection. MiXCR was run by TCRdb on the reads, yielding one entry per CDR3 protein. The data contain around 280,000 distinct CDR3 sequences, roughly a tenth of them singletons. Sequencing was performed on PBMCs. The receptors derive from a human donor in good health (CMV status not recorded). Some clones in this sample may be carry-over from other donors' samples.

This clonotype has a count of ten or more. The CDR3 reads CASSSPGGLGNTIYF. CDR3 nucleotide sequence: TGTGCCAGCAGTTCGCCAGGAGGGTTGGGAAACACCATATATTTT. The chain links TRBV6-5 to TRBJ1-3; D gene uncertain. Trimming took off 4 bases at V and 4 bases at J, with 14 bases between the two ends. CDR1 is MNHEY, CDR2 SVGAGI, per germline. The CDR3 is 15 residues long.

Ten or more counts support this clonotype. The chain employs TRBV20-1 and TRBJ2-5; D call uncertain. The CDR3 has 10 amino acids. Germline V gene sequence: CDR1 DFQATT, CDR2 SNEGSKA (reference sequence). Trimming removed 4 bases at V and 3 bases at J, with 3 bases between. CDR3 residues: CSATEETQYF. CDR3 in DNA: TGCAGTGCTACCGAAGAGACCCAGTACTTC.